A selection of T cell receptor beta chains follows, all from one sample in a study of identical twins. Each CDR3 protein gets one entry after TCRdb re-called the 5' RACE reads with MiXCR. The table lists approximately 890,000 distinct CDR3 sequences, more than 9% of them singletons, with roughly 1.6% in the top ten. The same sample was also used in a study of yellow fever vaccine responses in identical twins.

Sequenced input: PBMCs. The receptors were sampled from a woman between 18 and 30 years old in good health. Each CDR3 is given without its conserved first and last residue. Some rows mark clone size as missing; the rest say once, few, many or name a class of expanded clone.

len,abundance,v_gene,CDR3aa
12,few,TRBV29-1,SVESPGRNYGYT
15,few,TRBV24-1,ATSERDRGRRGDTQY
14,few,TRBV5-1,ASSLKGGWSSYEQY
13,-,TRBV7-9,ASSFDSGRWETQY
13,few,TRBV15,ATSPLDRASTEAF
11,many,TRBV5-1,ASRLGTNNEQF
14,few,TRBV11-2,ASSLYPGLLQETQY
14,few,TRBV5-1,ASSPPWPREGEKLF
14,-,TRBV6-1,ASSKGLAQNTGELF
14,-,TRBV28,ASSLTDPLAKNIQY
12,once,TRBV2,ASSARPQGETQY
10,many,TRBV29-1,SVEPGNTEAF
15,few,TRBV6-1,ASSPPKGAPSTDTQY
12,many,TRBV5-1,ASSADTLQETQY
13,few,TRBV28,ASRGGLAGRDEQF
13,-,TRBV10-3,AISAGGGNTGTQY
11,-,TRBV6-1,ASSALALNEQF
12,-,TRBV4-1,ASSQRTASETQY
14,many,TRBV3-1,ASSPRLAAGADTQY
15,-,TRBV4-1,ASSPLGTSESTDTQY
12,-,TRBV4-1,ASSPGHRNQPQH
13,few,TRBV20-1,SARGASGTQQTQY
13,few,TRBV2,ASIGEPTSTGELF
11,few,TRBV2,ASKKTVLLELF
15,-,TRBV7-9,ASSLARGTGSYNEQF
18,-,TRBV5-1,ASSVRTGVDGGRFAAEQF
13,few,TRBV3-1,ASRSYYGTQETQY
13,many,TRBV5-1,ASSLGGGPTDTQY
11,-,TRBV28,ASHSRVVYGYT